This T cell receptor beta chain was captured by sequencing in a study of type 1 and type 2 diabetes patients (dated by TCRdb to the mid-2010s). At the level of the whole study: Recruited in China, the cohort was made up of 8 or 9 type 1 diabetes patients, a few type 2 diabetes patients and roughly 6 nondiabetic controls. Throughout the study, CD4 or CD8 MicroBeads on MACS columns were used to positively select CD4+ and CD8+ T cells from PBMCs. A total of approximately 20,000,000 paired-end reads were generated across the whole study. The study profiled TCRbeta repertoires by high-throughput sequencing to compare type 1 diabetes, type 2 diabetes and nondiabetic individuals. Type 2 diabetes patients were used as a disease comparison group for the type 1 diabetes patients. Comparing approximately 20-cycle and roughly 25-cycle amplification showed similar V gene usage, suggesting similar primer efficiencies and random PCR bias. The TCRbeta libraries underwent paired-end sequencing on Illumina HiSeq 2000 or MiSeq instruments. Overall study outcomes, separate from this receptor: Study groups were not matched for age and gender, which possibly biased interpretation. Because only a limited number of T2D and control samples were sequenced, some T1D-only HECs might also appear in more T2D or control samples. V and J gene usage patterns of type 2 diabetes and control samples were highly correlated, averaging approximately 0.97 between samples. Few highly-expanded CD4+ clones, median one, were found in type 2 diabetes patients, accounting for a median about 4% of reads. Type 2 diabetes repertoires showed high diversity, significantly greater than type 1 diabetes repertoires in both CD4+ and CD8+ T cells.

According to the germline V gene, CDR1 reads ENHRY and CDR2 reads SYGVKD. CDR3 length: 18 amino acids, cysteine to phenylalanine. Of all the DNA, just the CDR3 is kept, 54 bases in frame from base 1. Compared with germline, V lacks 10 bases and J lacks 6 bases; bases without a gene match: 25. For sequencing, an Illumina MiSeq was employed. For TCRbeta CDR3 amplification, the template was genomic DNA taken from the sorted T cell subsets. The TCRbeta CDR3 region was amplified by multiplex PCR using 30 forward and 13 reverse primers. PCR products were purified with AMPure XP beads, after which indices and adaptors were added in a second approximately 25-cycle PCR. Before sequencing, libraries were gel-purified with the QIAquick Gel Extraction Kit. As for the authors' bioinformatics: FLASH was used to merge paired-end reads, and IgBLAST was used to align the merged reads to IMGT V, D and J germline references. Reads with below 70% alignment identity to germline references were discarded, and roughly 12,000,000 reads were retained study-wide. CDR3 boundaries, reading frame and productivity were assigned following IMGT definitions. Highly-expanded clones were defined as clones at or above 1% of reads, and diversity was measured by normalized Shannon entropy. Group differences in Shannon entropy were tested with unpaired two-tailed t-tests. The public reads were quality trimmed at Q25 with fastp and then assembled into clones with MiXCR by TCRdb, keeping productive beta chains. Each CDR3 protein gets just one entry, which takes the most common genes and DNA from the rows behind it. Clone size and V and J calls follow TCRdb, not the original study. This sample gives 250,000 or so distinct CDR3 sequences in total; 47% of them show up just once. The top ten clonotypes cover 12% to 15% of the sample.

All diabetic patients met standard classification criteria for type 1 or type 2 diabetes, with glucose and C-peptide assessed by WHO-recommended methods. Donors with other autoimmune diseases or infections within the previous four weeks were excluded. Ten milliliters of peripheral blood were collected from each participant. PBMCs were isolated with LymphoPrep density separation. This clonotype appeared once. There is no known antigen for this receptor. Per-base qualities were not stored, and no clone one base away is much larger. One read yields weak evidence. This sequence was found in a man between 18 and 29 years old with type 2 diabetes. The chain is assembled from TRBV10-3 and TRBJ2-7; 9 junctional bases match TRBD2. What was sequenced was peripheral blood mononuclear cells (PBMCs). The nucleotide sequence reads TGTGCCAGCGGGCTCTGGGACCCCGACAGCGGGAGGTTTAGCGAGCAGTACTTC. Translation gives CASGLWDPDSGRFSEQYF.